The source of this T cell receptor (beta chain) is a study of T cells in localized non-small cell lung cancer. Points from the study as a whole: Heterogeneity is still possible, as just one tumor region was sequenced. Tumor trailed uninvolved adjacent lung in T cell clonality, which peaked there. Appearing in adjacent lung were a median roughly 59 of the top 100 tumor clones.

This CDR3 region has 15 residues. CDR1 is SNHLY and CDR2 is FYNNEI in the germline V gene. V lost 7 bases and J lost 2, with 15 bases in between. Using immunoSEQ multiplex PCR, the repertoire was profiled, and TCRdb retains in-frame clones only, with some absent. The sample includes around 20,000 clones, approximately 91% of them seen just once. Note on this clone: Its antigen is unknown.

The receptor was isolated from a woman aged 40 to 75 with stage I lung adenocarcinoma. This sample comprised peripheral blood, obtained before any cancer treatment. The chain is built from TRBV2 and TRBJ1-5; D might be TRBD1 (5 bases). DNA for the CDR3: TGTGCCAGCACAAGGAGCGGGGCCGGCAATCAGCCCCAGCATTTT. Its protein product is CASTRSGAGNQPQHF.